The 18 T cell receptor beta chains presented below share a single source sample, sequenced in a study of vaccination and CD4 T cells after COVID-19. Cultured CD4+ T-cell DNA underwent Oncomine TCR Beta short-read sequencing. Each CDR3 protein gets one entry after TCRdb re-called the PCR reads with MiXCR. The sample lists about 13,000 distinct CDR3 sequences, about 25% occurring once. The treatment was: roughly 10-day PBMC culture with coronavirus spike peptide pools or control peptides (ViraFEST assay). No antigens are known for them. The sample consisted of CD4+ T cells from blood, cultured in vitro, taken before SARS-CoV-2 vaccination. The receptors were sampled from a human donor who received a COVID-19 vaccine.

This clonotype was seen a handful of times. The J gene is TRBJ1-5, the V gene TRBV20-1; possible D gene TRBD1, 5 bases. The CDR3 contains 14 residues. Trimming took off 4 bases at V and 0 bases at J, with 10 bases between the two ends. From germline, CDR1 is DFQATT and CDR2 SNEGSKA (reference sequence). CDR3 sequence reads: CSAILGVSNQPQHF. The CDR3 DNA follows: TGCAGTGCTATTTTAGGGGTTAGCAATCAGCCCCAGCATTTT.

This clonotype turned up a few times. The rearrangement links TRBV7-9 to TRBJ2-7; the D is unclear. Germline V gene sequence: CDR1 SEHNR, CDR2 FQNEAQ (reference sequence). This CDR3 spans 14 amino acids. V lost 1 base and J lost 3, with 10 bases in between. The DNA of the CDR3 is TGTGCCAGCAGCTTAGAGGGAAAGCTCTACGAGCAGTACTTC. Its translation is CASSLEGKLYEQYF. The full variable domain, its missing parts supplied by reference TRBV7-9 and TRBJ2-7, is DTGVSQNPRHKITKRGQNVTFRCDPISEHNRLYWYRQTLGQGPEFLTYFQNEAQLEKSRLLSDRFSAERPKGSFSTLEIQRTEQGDSAMYLCASSLEGKLYEQYFGPGTRLTVT.

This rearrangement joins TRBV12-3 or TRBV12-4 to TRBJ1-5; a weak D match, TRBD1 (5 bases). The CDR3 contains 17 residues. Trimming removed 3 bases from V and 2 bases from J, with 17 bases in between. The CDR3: CASSFSSDRSGNQPQHF. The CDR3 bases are TGTGCCAGCAGTTTTAGTTCCGACAGATCGGGCAATCAGCCCCAGCATTTT.

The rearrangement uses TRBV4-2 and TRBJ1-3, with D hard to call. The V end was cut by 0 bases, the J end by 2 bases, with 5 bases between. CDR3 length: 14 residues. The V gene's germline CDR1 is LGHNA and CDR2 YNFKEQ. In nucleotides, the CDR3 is TGTGCCAGCAGCCAAGAACATACTGGAAACACCATATATTTT. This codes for CASSQEHTGNTIYF.

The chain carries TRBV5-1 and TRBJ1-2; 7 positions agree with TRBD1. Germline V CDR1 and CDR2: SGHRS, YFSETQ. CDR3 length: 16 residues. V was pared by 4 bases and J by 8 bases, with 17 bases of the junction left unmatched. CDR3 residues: CASSANTGAYGGGYTF. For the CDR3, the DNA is TGCGCCAGCAGCGCGAATACAGGGGCGTATGGTGGAGGCTACACCTTC.

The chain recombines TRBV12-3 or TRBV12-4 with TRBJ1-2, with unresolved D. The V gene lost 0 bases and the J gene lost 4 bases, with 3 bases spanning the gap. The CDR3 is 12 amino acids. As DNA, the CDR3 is TGTGCCAGCAGTTTAGCCCGCTATGGCTACACCTTC. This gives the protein CASSLARYGYTF.

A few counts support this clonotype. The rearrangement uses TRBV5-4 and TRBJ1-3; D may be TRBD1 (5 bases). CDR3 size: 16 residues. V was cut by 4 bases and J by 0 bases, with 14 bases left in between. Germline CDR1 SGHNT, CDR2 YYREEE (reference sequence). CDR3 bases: TGTGCCAGCAGCGAGCCGGGACGCCTCTCTGGAAACACCATATATTTT. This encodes CASSEPGRLSGNTIYF.

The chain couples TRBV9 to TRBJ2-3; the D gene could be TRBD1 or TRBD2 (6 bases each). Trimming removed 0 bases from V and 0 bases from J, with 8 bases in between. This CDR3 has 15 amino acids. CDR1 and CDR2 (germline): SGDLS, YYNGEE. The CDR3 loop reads CASSVGGASTDTQYF. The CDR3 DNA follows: TGTGCCAGCAGCGTAGGGGGGGCAAGCACAGATACGCAGTATTTT.

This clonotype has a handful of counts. The CDR3, as DNA: TGTGCCAGCAGCGGGACTAGCGGGGGAGAGCAGTACTTC. Translating gives CASSGTSGGEQYF. The rearrangement links TRBV9 to TRBJ2-7; 13 positions agree with TRBD2. J gave up 7 bases and V 3 bases, and 1 base lay outside the gene matches. The CDR3 is 13 amino acids. From germline, CDR1 is SGDLS and CDR2 YYNGEE.

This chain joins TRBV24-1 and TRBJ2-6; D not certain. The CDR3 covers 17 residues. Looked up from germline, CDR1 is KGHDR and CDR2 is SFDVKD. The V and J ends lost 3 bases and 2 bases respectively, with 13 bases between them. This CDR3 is CATSDPPSGPGANVLTF. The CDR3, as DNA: TGTGCCACCAGTGATCCCCCTTCCGGACCTGGGGCCAACGTCCTGACTTTC.

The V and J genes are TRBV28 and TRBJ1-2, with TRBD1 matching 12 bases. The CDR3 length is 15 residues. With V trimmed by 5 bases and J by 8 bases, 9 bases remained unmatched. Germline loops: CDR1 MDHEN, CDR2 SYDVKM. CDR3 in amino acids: CASSPRDRGLRGYTF. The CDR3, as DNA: TGTGCCAGCAGTCCCCGGGACAGGGGGCTGAGGGGCTACACCTTC.

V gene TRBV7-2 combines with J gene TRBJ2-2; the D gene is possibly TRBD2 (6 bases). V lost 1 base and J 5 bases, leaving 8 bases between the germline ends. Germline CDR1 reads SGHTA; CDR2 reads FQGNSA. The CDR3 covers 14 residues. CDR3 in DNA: TGTGCCAGCAGCTTAGGTCGGGGGACCGGGGAGCTGTTTTTT. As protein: CASSLGRGTGELFF.

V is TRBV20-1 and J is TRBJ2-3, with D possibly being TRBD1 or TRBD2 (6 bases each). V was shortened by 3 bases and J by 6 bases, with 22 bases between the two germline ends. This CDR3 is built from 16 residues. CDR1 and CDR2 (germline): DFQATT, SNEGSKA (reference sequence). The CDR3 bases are TGCAGTGCTAGTTTAGGCGGAGGGGGGACCCCTGATACGCAGTATTTT. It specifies CSASLGGGGTPDTQYF.

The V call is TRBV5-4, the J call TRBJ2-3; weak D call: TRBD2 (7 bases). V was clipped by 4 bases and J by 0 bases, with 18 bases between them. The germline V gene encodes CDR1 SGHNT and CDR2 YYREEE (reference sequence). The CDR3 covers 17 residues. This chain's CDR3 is CASSRPGAGASTDTQYF. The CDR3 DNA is TGTGCCAGCAGCCGGCCAGGGGCGGGGGCCAGCACAGATACGCAGTATTTT. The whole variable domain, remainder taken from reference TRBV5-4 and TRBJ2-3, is ETGVTQSPTHLIKTRGQQVTLRCSSQSGHNTVSWYQQALGQGPQFIFQYYREEENGRGNFPPRFSGLQFPNYSSELNVNALELDDSALYLCASSRPGAGASTDTQYFGPGTRLTVL.

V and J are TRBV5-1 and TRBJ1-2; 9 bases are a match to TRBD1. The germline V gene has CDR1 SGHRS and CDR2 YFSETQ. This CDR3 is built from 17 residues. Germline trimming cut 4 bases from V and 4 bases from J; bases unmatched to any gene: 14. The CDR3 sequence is CASSKKRPGTGPYGYTF. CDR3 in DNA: TGCGCCAGCAGCAAGAAACGTCCCGGGACAGGGCCCTATGGCTACACCTTC. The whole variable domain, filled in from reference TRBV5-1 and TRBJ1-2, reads KAGVTQTPRYLIKTRGQQVTLSCSPISGHRSVSWYQQTPGQGLQFLFEYFSETQRNKGNFPGRFSGRQFSNSRSEMNVSTLELGDSALYLCASSKKRPGTGPYGYTFGSGTRLTVV.

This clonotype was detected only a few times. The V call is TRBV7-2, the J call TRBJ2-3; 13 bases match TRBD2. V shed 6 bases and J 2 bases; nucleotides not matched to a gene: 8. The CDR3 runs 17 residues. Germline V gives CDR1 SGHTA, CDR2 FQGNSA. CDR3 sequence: CASSTSGGAHSTDTQYF. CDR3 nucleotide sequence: TGTGCCAGCAGTACTAGCGGGGGGGCCCACTCCACAGATACGCAGTATTTT.

The CDR3 here is CASSDLDSLNQPQHF. CDR3 DNA sequence: TGTGCCAGCAGTGACTTGGACAGCCTCAATCAGCCCCAGCATTTT. The V call is TRBV25-1, the J call TRBJ1-5; TRBD1 might be the D (6 bases). Germline values: CDR1 MGHDK, CDR2 SYGVNS. The CDR3 runs 15 residues. The V end was cut by 3 bases, the J end by 3 bases, with 12 bases between.

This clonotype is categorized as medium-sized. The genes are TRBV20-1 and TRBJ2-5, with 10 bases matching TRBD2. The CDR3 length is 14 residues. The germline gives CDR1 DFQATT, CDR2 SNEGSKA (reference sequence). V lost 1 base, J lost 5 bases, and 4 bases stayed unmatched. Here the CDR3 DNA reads TGCAGTGCTAGAGGAGCGGGGGGGGTGGAGACCCAGTACTTC. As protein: CSARGAGGVETQYF.